The present T cell receptor (beta chain) was sequenced within a study of T cell responses to AZD1222 COVID-19 vaccine. General observations from the study: Spike-wide coverage was observed for vaccine-associated CD4 TCRs, with dominant responses at 160-218 and 743-854. Unmutated variant regions are reportedly targeted by nearly half of spike-specific TCRs. Most donors were white British and more were female, and clonal diversity was possibly underestimated.

In this sample, this clone turned up a few times. Antigen: not known. Recipients boosted at about 4 weeks or about 12 weeks are pooled. Sequenced by immunoSEQ multiplex PCR; TCRdb stores in-frame clones only, minus some. The sample lists some 66,000 clones, roughly 87% seen once, with roughly 30% in the top ten. The V gene's germline CDR1 is SGDLS and CDR2 YYNGEE. Trimming removed 4 bases from V and 1 base from J, with 8 bases in between. The CDR3 contains 13 residues. The chain is built from TRBV9 and TRBJ1-1; D remains unclear. This specimen consisted of peripheral blood, obtained 28 days after the second AZD1222 dose. This receptor was identified in an adult who received the AZD1222 COVID-19 vaccine. This CDR3 is CASSLKPNTEAFF. CDR3 DNA: TGTGCCAGCAGCCTTAAACCGAACACTGAAGCTTTCTTT.